The entry below gives a single T cell receptor (beta chain) sequence along with its context. Its specificity is not known. This sample stems from a study of T cells expressing NK-cell markers. Study background: Just one sequenced donor of eight was HCMV-seronegative, while seven were seropositive. Study-wide findings and caveats: CD8+ T cells in six or seven donors included dominant NKG2C+ clonotypes at roughly 1.0-7.0%.

Reanalyzing the 5' RACE reads, TCRdb keeps one entry per CDR3 protein, without DNA. The sample table includes 350,000 to 450,000 distinct CDR3 sequences. The CDR3 loop spans 14 amino acids. CDR1 MNHNS and CDR2 SASEGT come from the germline V gene. V usage is TRBV6-1 and J usage is TRBJ2-7; TCRdb's assignment of TRBD2 cannot be checked, as there is no DNA. Sequencing used blood T cells: a sorted CD56 or NKG2C T cell subset, CD4+ or CD8+ T cells, or bulk PBMC T cells (not recorded which). This clonotype was sampled from a man aged 18 to 69 in good health. The chain's CDR3 is CASTKGRAEYEQYF.